The present entry profiles one T cell receptor beta chain with its context. Its antigen is undetermined. Data came from immunoSEQ multiplex PCR; TCRdb stores just in-frame clones and leaves some out. The table shows millions of clones, with more than 80% occurring only once. The data are from a study of shared clonotypes between healthy human individuals. Germline-derived CDR1 and CDR2 are SQVTM and ANQGSEA. Trimming stripped 6 bases from V and 2 bases from J, with 10 bases between. The CDR3 has 12 residues. General observations from the study: A few donors showed sharing of 4.5% to 5% of naive CD4 clonotypes.

The rearrangement links TRBV29-1 to TRBJ2-5; D is uncertain. The sample consisted of naive CD4+ T cells sorted from blood. The subset is: CD45RA+ positively selected. The TCR sequence derives from a man between 18 and 29 years old in good health. The CDR3 DNA reads as TGCAGCGTGGAGACCCATCAAGAGACCCAGTACTTC. The encoded protein is CSVETHQETQYF.